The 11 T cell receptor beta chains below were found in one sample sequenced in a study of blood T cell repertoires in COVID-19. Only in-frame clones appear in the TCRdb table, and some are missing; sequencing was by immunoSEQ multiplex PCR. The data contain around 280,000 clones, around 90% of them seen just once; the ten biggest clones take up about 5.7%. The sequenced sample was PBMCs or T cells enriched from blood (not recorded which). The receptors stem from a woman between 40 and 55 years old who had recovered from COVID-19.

The CDR3 sequence is CASSLRVRLLQFF. The CDR3 nucleotides are TGTGCCAGCAGCCTACGGGTAAGGCTGCTGCAGTTCTTC. The rearrangement links TRBV21-1 to TRBJ2-1; the D call in the table, TRBD2, was not verified against the DNA. TRBV21-1 is a pseudogene segment. The CDR3 is 13 amino acids.

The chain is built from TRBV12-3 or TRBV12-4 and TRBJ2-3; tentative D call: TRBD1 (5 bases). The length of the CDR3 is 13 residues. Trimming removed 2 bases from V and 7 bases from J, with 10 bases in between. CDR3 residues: CASSLNRWNTQYF. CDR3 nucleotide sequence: TGTGCCAGCAGTTTAAACAGGTGGAATACGCAGTATTTT.

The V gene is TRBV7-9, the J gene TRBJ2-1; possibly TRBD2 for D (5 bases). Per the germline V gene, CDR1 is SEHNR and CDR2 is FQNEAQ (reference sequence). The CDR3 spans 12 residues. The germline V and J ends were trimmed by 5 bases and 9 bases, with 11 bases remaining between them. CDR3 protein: CASSPRVGEQFF. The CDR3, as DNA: TGTGCCAGCAGCCCGAGGGTCGGTGAGCAGTTCTTC.

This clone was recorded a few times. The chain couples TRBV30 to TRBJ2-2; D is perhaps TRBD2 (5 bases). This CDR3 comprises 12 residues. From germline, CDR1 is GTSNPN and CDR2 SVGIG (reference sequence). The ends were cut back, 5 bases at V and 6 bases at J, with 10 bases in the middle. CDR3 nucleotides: TGTGCCTGGCTAGCAATGTCCGGGGAGCTGTTTTTT. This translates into CAWLAMSGELFF.

The CDR3 nucleotides are TGTGCCAGCAGTTTAGGCAGGGACTATGGCTACACCTTC. Protein sequence: CASSLGRDYGYTF. The rearrangement joins TRBV28 to TRBJ1-2; maybe TRBD1 (5 bases). Trimming took 2 bases from V and 3 from J, leaving 7 bases between them. The CDR3 totals 13 residues. Germline V gene sequence: CDR1 MDHEN, CDR2 SYDVKM.

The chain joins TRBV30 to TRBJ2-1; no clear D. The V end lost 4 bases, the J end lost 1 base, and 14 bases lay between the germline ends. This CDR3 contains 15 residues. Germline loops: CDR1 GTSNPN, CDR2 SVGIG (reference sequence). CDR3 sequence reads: CAWNGQERSYNEQFF. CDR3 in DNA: TGTGCCTGGAATGGGCAGGAAAGGTCCTACAATGAGCAGTTCTTC.

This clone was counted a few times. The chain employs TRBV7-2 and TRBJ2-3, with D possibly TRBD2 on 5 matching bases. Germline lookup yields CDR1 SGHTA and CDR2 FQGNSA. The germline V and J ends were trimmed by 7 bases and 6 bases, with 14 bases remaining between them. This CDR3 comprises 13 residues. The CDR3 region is CASTPLGVDTQYF. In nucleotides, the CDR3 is TGTGCCAGCACTCCACTAGGAGTCGATACGCAGTATTTT.

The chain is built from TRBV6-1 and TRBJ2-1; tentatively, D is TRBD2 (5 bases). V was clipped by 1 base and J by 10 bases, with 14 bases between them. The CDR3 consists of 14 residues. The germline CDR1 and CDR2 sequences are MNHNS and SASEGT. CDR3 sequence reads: CASSEGGRVGEQFF. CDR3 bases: TGTGCCAGCAGTGAAGGAGGGCGGGTTGGCGAGCAGTTCTTC.

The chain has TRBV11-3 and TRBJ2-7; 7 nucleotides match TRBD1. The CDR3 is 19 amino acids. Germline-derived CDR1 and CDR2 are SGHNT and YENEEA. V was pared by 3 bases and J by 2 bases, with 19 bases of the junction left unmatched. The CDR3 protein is CASSLGNLTGAALTYEQYF. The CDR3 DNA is TGTGCCAGCAGCTTGGGCAACCTCACAGGGGCCGCCCTTACCTACGAGCAGTACTTC. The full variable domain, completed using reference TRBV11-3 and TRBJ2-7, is EAGVVQSPRYKIIEKKQPVAFWCNPISGHNTLYWYLQNLGQGPELLIRYENEEAVDDSQLPKDRFSAERLKGVDSTLKIQPAELGDSAVYLCASSLGNLTGAALTYEQYFGPGTRLTVT.

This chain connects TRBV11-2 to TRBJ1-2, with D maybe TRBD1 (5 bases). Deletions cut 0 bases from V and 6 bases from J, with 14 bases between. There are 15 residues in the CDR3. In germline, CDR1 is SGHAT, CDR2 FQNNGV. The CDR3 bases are TGTGCCAGCAGCTTAGATCCGGGGGGGAGGAATGGCTACACCTTC. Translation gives CASSLDPGGRNGYTF.

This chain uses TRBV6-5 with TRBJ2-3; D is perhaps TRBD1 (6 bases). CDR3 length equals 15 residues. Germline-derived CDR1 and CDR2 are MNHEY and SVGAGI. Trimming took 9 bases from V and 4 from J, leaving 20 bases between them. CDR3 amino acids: CASWSSVSGADTQYF. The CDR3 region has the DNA TGTGCCAGTTGGAGCTCTGTGTCAGGGGCAGATACGCAGTATTTT.